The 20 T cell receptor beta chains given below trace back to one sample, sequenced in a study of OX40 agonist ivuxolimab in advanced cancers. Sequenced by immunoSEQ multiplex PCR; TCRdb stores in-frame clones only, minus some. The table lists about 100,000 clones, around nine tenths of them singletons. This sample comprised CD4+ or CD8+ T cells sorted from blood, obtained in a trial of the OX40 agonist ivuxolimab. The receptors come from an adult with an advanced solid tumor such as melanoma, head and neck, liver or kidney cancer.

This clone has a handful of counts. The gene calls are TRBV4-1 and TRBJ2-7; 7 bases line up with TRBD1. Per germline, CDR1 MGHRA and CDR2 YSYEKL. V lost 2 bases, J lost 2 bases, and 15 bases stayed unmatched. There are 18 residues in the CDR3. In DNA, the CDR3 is TGCGCCAGCAGCCAAACTCATTTTACAGGGGTCGCAACCTACGAGCAGTACTTC. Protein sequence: CASSQTHFTGVATYEQYF.

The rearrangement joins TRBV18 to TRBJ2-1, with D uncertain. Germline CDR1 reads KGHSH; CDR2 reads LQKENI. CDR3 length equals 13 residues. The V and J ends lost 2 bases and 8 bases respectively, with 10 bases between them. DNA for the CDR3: TGTGCCAGCTCACCATTAAACTCGGATGAGCAGTTCTTC. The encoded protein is CASSPLNSDEQFF.

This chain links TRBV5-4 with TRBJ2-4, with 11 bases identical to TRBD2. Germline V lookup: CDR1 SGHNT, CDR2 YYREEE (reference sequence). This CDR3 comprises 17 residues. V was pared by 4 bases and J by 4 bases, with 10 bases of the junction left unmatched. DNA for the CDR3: TGTGCCAGCAGCCAAGCTTTAAGGACTAGCGGGAAAAACATTCAGTACTTC. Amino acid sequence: CASSQALRTSGKNIQYF.

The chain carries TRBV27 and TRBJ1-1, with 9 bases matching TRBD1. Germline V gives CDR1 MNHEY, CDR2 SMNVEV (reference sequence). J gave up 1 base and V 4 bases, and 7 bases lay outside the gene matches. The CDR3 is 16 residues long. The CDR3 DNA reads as TGTGCCAGCAGTTCACAGGGGGCGTTTCGGAACACTGAAGCTTTCTTT. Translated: CASSSQGAFRNTEAFF.

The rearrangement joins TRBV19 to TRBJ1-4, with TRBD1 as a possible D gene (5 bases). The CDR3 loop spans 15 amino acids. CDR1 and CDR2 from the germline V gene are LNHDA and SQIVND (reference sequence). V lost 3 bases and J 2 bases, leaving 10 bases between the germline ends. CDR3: CASSIGGSTNEKLFF. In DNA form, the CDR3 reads TGTGCCAGTAGTATTGGGGGATCGACTAATGAAAAACTGTTTTTT. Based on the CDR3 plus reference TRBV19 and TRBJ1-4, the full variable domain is DGGITQSPKYLFRKEGQNVTLSCEQNLNHDAMYWYRQDPGQGLRLIYYSQIVNDFQKGDIAEGYSVSREKKESFPLTVTSAQKNPTAFYLCASSIGGSTNEKLFFGSGTQLSVL.

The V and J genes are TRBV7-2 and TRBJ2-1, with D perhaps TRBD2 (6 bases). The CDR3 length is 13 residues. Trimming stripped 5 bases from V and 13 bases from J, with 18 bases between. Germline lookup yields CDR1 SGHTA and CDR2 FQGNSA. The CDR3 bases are TGTGCCAGCAGCAAGCCGAGCGGGCGGGCCCAGTTCTTC. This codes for CASSKPSGRAQFF.

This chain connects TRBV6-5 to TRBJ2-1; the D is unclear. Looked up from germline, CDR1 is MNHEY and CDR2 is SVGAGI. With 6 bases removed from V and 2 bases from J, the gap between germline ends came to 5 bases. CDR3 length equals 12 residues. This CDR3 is CASRTTYNEQFF. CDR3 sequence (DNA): TGTGCCAGCAGAACCACCTACAATGAGCAGTTCTTC.

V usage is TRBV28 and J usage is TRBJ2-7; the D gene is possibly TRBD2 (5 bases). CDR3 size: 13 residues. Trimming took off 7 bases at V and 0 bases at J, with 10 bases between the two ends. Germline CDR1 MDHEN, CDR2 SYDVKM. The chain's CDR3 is CASNERSSYEQYF. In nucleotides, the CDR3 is TGTGCCAGCAACGAGCGGAGCTCCTACGAGCAGTACTTC.

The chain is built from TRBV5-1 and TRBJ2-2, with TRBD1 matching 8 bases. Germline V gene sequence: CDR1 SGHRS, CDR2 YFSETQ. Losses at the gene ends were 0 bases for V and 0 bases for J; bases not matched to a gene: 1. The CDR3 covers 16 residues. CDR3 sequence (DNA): TGCGCCAGCAGCTTGGGGACAGGGTCGAACACCGGGGAGCTGTTTTTT. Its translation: CASSLGTGSNTGELFF.

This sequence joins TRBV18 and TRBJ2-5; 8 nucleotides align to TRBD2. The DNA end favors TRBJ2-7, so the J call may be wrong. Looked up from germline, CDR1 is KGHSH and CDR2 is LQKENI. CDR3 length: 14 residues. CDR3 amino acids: CASSPGGGTGEQYF. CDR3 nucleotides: TGTGCCAGCTCACCAGGCGGGGGGACGGGCGAGCAGTACTTC.

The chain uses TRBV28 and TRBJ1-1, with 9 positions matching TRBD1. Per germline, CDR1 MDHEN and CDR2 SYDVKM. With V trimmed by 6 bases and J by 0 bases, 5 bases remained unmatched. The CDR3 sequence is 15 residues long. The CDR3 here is CASRTTGGVNTEAFF. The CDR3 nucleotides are TGTGCCAGCAGGACGACAGGGGGTGTGAACACTGAAGCTTTCTTT.

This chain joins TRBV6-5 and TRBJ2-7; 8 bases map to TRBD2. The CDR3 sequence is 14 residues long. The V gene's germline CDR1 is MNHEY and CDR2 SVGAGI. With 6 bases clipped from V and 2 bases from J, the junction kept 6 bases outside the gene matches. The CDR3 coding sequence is TGTGCCAGCAGGGTTAGCGGGGCAGCCTACGAGCAGTACTTC. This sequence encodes CASRVSGAAYEQYF.

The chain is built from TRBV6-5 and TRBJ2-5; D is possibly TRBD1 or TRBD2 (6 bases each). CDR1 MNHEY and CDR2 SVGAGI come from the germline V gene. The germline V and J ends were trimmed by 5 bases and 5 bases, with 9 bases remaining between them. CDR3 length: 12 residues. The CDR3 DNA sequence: TGTGCCAGCAGTACCGGGGGCGAGACCCAGTACTTC. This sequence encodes CASSTGGETQYF.

The chain's CDR3 is CASSRTGTRDGYTF. DNA for the CDR3: TGTGCCAGCAGTCGTACCGGGACTCGGGATGGCTACACCTTC. The chain employs TRBV7-2 and TRBJ1-2; D possibly corresponds to TRBD1 (5 bases). The germline V gene has CDR1 SGHTA and CDR2 FQGNSA. This CDR3 is 14 amino acids long. V dropped 6 bases and J dropped 6 bases, with 17 bases sitting between them. Using reference TRBV7-2 and TRBJ1-2 for the parts outside the CDR3, the full variable domain is GAGVSQSPSNKVTEKGKDVELRCDPISGHTALYWYRQSLGQGLEFLIYFQGNSAPDKSGLPSDRFSAERTGGSVSTLTIQRTQQEDSAVYLCASSRTGTRDGYTFGSGTRLTVV.

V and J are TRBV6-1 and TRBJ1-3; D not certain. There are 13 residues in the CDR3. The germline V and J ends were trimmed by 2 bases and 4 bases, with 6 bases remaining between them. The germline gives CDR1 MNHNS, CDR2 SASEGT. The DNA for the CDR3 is TGTGCCAGCAGTGAAAACACAGGAAACACCATATATTTT. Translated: CASSENTGNTIYF.

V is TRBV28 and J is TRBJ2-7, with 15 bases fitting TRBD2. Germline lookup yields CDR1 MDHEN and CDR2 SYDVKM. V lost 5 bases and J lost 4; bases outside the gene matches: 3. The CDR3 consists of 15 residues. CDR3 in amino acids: CASSPGTSGRYEQYF. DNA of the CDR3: TGTGCCAGCAGTCCAGGGACTAGCGGGAGGTACGAGCAGTACTTC. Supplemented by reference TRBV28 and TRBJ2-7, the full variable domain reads DVKVTQSSRYLVKRTGEKVFLECVQDMDHENMFWYRQDPGLGLRLIYFSYDVKMKEKGDIPEGYSVSREKKERFSLILESASTNQTSMYLCASSPGTSGRYEQYFGPGTRLTVT.

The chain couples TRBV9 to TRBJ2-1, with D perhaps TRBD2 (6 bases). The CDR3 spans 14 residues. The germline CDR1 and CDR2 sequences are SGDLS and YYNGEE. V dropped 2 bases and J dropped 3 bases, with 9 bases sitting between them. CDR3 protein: CASSVASDYNEQFF. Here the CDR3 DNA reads TGTGCCAGCAGCGTGGCTAGCGACTACAATGAGCAGTTCTTC. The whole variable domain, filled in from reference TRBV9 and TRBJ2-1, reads DSGVTQTPKHLITATGQRVTLRCSPRSGDLSVYWYQQSLDQGLQFLIQYYNGEERAKGNILERFSAQQFPDLHSELNLSSLELGDSALYFCASSVASDYNEQFFGPGTRLTVL.

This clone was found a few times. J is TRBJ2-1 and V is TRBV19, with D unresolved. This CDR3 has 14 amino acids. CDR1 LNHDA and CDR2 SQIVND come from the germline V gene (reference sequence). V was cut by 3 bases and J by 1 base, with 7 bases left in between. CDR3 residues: CASSIEASYNEQFF. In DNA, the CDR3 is TGTGCCAGTAGTATCGAAGCGTCCTACAATGAGCAGTTCTTC. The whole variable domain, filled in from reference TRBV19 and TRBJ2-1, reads DGGITQSPKYLFRKEGQNVTLSCEQNLNHDAMYWYRQDPGQGLRLIYYSQIVNDFQKGDIAEGYSVSREKKESFPLTVTSAQKNPTAFYLCASSIEASYNEQFFGPGTRLTVL.

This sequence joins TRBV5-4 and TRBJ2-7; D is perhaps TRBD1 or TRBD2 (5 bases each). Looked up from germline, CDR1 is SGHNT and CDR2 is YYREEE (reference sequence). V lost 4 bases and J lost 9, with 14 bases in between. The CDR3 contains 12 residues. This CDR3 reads CASSTSGTGQYF. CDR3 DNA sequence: TGTGCCAGCAGCACCTCCGGGACGGGGCAGTACTTC.

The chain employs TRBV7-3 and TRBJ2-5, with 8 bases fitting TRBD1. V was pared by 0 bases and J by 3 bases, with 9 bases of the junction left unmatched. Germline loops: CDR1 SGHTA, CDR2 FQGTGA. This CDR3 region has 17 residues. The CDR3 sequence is CASSLTGSGGLKETQYF. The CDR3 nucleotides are TGTGCCAGCAGCTTAACGGGGTCAGGGGGCCTCAAAGAGACCCAGTACTTC.